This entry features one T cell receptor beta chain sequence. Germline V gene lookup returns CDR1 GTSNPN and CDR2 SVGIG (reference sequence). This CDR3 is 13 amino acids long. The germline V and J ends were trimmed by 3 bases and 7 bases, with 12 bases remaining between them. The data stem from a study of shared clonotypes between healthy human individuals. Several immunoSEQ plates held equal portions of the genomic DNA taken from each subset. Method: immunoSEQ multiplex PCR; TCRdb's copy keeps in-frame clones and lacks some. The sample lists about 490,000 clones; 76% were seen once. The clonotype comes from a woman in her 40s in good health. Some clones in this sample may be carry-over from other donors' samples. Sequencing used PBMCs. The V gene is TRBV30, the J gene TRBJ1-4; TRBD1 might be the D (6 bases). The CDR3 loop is CAWRLKGVEKLFF. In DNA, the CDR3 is TGTGCCTGGAGACTAAAGGGGGTTGAAAAACTGTTTTTT.